Listed below are T cell receptor beta chains from one sample, sequenced in a study of blood T cell repertoires in COVID-19. Sequencing was performed with immunoSEQ multiplex PCR; in TCRdb, only in-frame clones are kept and a portion is missing. The data contain 150,000 to 200,000 clones, approximately 87% of them singletons. The sample comprised PBMCs or T cells enriched from blood (not recorded which). These receptors all stem from a woman aged 50 to 60 who had recovered from COVID-19. CDR3s include the opening cysteine and the closing phenylalanine or tryptophan. Fields, in order: J gene, V gene, D gene, clone size, CDR3 length, CDR3 protein, CDR3 DNA. A D gene is named only where the DNA matches it firmly. Expanded clones get a size class; other rows say once, few or many, or leave the size out.

>TRBJ1-1|TRBV19|-|-|16
CASSGLFRLMNTEAFF
TGTGCCAGTAGTGGACTCTTTCGTCTTATGAACACTGAAGCTTTCTTT
>TRBJ2-1|TRBV5-1|-|-|16
CASSLLGRYRVSEQFF
TGCGCCAGCAGCTTGCTTGGGAGATACAGGGTCAGTGAGCAGTTCTTC
>TRBJ1-1|TRBV19|TRBD1|-|14
CASSPQGANTEAFF
TGTGCCAGTAGTCCACAGGGGGCGAACACTGAAGCTTTCTTT
>TRBJ2-1|TRBV4-3|-|-|15
CASSQGGLLSNEQFF
TGCGCCAGCAGCCAAGGGGGACTCTTGAGTAATGAGCAGTTCTTC
>TRBJ2-7|TRBV5-1|TRBD1|-|15
CASSPPGQGGYEQYF
TGCGCCAGCAGCCCTCCGGGACAGGGTGGCTACGAGCAGTACTTC
>TRBJ2-7|TRBV19|-|-|14
CASSIPRGRYEQYF
TGTGCCAGTAGTATCCCAAGGGGTCGCTACGAGCAGTACTTC
>TRBJ1-1|TRBV6-5|TRBD1|-|14
CASSYWAGGTEAFF
TGTGCCAGCAGTTACTGGGCAGGGGGCACTGAAGCTTTCTTT
>TRBJ1-4|TRBV4-3|TRBD1|once|14
CASSRGPTNEKLFF
TGCGCCAGCAGCAGGGGGCCAACTAATGAAAAACTGTTTTTT
>TRBJ1-4|TRBV27|-|-|14
CASSLRGYREKLFF
TGTGCCAGCAGTTTACGGGGGTACAGGGAAAAACTGTTTTTT
>TRBJ2-5|TRBV6-2/TRBV6-3|TRBD2|-|15
CASSPHRLAEETQYF
TGTGCCAGCAGTCCCCATCGACTAGCGGAAGAGACCCAGTACTTC
>TRBJ2-7|TRBV29-1|-|-|12
CSVVRAQGEQYF
TGCAGCGTTGTCAGGGCTCAGGGCGAGCAGTACTTC
>TRBJ2-5|TRBV7-2|-|-|14
CASSSSGEIKTQYF
TGTGCCAGCAGCTCCTCGGGGGAAATAAAGACCCAGTACTTC
>TRBJ1-5|TRBV4-2|-|-|15
CASSQRQDSNQPQHF
TGTGCCAGCAGCCAACGGCAGGATAGCAATCAGCCCCAGCATTTT
>TRBJ1-4|TRBV6-5|-|-|14
CASSYGSSKGKLFF
TGTGCCAGCAGTTACGGGAGCTCTAAGGGAAAACTGTTTTTT
>TRBJ2-5|TRBV18|-|-|13
CASSPGLQETQYF
TGTGCCAGCTCACCGGGACTCCAGGAGACCCAGTACTTC
>TRBJ1-1|TRBV19|TRBD1|-|18
CASSPLWTGGFTNTEAFF
TGTGCCAGTAGCCCCCTTTGGACAGGGGGCTTTACGAACACTGAAGCTTTCTTT
>TRBJ2-1|TRBV6-2/TRBV6-3|-|-|16
CASSSSRPSPPNEQFF
TGTGCCAGCAGTTCCTCGAGGCCCTCACCCCCGAATGAGCAGTTCTTC
>TRBJ2-7|TRBV21-1|-|once|15
CASRKETGGGYEQYF
TGTGCCAGCAGAAAGGAGACAGGGGGCGGGTACGAGCAGTACTTC
>TRBJ2-3|TRBV15|-|-|16
CATSRDWAGSTDTQYF
TGTGCCACCAGCAGAGATTGGGCAGGGAGCACAGATACGCAGTATTTT
>TRBJ1-1|TRBV5-8|-|once|14
CASSLSGAHGEAFF
TGTGCCAGCAGCTTATCAGGGGCTCATGGTGAAGCTTTCTTT
>TRBJ1-5|TRBV7-8|-|-|17
CASSLDLGRAITQPQHF
TGTGCCAGCAGCCTGGATCTTGGCAGGGCGATTACTCAGCCCCAGCATTTT